The clone carrying this T cell receptor (beta chain) was counted many times. The data were taken from a study of spatial heterogeneity in lung cancer. Study-wide context: A consistent excess of beta-chain over alpha-chain sequences was detected. Every unique TCR and UMI combination, on average, appeared more than ten times in raw reads.

TCR cDNA molecules each carried a unique molecular identifier. TCRdb re-called the 5' RACE reads through MiXCR, storing one row per CDR3 protein. The sample carries some 120,000 distinct CDR3 sequences, less than 15% recorded once. The CDR3 covers 11 residues. The germline gives CDR1 ENHRY, CDR2 SYGVKD. Trimming shortened V by 4 bases and J by 5 bases, and 5 bases separated the two germline ends. Time point denoted: blood at routine non-recurrence follow-up after resection. Sequencing was performed on whole RNA extracted from tumor and nontumor lung tissue, or from frozen PBMC, and the material was left unsorted.

The chain combines TRBV10-3 with TRBJ1-2, with no clear D. Sequences were derived from PBMCs, sampled at follow-up. The sequence came from a male donor with early-stage non-small cell lung cancer. The CDR3 spells CAISGGYGYTF. The CDR3 DNA reads as TGTGCCATCAGTGGGGGTTATGGCTACACCTTC.